This TCR beta chain was found in a study of human T cells and chemical hapten exposure. Individual cDNA molecules in this library carried unique molecular identifiers. TCRdb analysed the 5' RACE reads with MiXCR anew, one entry per CDR3 protein. In the table there are 150,000 or so distinct CDR3 sequences, roughly 4% of which are singletons. Unfractionated whole blood yielded the extracted total RNA. Germline V gene sequence: CDR1 MNHNY, CDR2 SVGAGI (reference sequence). The CDR3 sequence is 14 residues long. The trim removed 6 bases at V and 0 bases at J, leaving 4 bases unmatched. The table lists this clonotype with many counts.

This clonotype was sampled from a female donor in good health. The V and J genes are TRBV6-6 and TRBJ1-1; 7 bases agree with TRBD1. CDR3 nucleotides: TGTGCCAGCAGCACAGACAGGGTGAACACTGAAGCTTTCTTT. Protein product: CASSTDRVNTEAFF.